This T cell receptor beta chain is drawn from a study of blood T cells in healthy people across ages. The use of a sample-barcoded 5' primer and a J-beta primer mix characterized a second PCR of about 7 to 12 cycles. TCRdb itself ran the 5' RACE reads through MiXCR, one entry per CDR3 protein. The sample consists of around 1.5 million distinct CDR3 sequences, roughly 64% of them appearing once. In the case of this clonotype: Its antigen is unknown.

Study-level results: Considered underestimates were the diversity estimates obtained from one million T cells. Diversity of TCR beta correlated strongly with naive T cell percentage.

The V gene lost 6 bases and the J gene lost 8 bases, with 20 bases spanning the gap. In germline, CDR1 is SGHTA, CDR2 FQGNSA. CDR3 length: 15 residues. Sequenced sample: blood. The chain uses TRBV7-2 and TRBJ2-1; D may be TRBD1 (7 bases). The sequence derives from a man between 18 and 35 years old in good health. CDR3 protein: CASRLVPQGDYEQFF. CDR3 coding DNA: TGTGCCAGCAGGCTAGTACCGCAGGGGGACTATGAGCAGTTCTTC.